The following is a TCR beta chain sequence with its context. Its cognate antigen is unknown. The CDR3 consists of 17 residues. From germline, CDR1 is SGHRS and CDR2 YFSETQ. V shed 0 bases and J shed 5 bases, with 17 bases lying between them. The data stem from a study of shared clonotypes between healthy human individuals. The study, taken as a whole, reports: Memory subsets generally showed smaller estimated richness than naive subsets did.

The data were produced by immunoSEQ multiplex PCR, yet TCRdb's version contains in-frame clones alone and is incomplete. The profile shows 2 million to 2.5 million clones, more than 80% of them singletons. V usage is TRBV5-1 and J usage is TRBJ2-2, with D perhaps matching TRBD2 (5 bases). The sequenced material came from naive CD4+ T cells from PBMCs. The subset was: CD45RA+ positively selected. The TCR comes from a man younger than 35 in good health. Some clones in this sample may be carry-over from other donors' samples. This CDR3 is CASSLAGGVESTGELFF. The CDR3 nucleotides read TGCGCCAGCAGCTTGGCCGGAGGTGTAGAAAGTACCGGGGAGCTGTTTTTT.